Listed below are T cell receptor beta chains from one sample, sequenced in a study of blood T cells in healthy people across ages. TCRdb processed the 5' RACE reads anew with MiXCR; each CDR3 protein has one entry. This table has 1.5 million to 2 million distinct CDR3 sequences, just under 50% appearing once. The sequenced sample was blood. The receptors originated from a woman aged 40 to 50 in good health. The CDR3 runs from the conserved cysteine through the conserved F or W. A D gene is named only where the DNA matches it firmly. The size of a clone is reported for some rows only, either as once, few or many, or as a class for expanded clones.

cdr3_aa cdr3_nt d_call j_call clone_size v_call
CASSLYNTEAFF TGTGCCAGCAGCTTGTACAACACTGAAGCTTTCTTT . TRBJ1-1 . TRBV7-2
CASSLQSGTGNSPLHF TGTGCCAGCAGCCTACAGTCCGGGACGGGGAATTCACCCCTCCACTTT . TRBJ1-6 . TRBV6-6
CASSHSGFGKNIQYF TGTGCCAGCAGTCACTCAGGTTTTGGCAAAAACATTCAGTACTTC . TRBJ2-4 few TRBV7-3
CASSLAGHRAPRLRDEQYF TGCGCCAGCAGCTTGGCCGGACACCGCGCCCCACGGTTAAGGGACGAGCAGTACTTC . TRBJ2-7 . TRBV5-1
CASRKAGTVTDTQYF TGTGCCAGCAGGAAAGCAGGGACAGTCACAGATACGCAGTATTTT TRBD1 TRBJ2-3 . TRBV28
CASSASRGGRTDTQYF TGTGCCAGCAGCGCCTCTCGGGGGGGGCGTACAGATACGCAGTATTTT TRBD2 TRBJ2-3 . TRBV7-2
CASSTRQGSSQPQHF TGTGCCAGCAGTACCCGACAGGGATCAAGTCAGCCCCAGCATTTT TRBD1 TRBJ1-5 . TRBV12-3/TRBV12-4
CASSMGRMNTEAFF TGCGCCAGCAGCATGGGACGGATGAACACTGAAGCTTTCTTT . TRBJ1-1 few TRBV5-1
CASIRGGSDTQYF TGTGCCAGCATCAGGGGTGGGTCAGATACGCAGTATTTT . TRBJ2-3 . TRBV28
CATSRADLAKETQYF TGTGCCACCAGCAGAGCGGACTTGGCAAAAGAGACCCAGTACTTC . TRBJ2-5 few TRBV15
CASTEGLARTQYF TGCGCCAGCACGGAGGGGCTAGCGAGGACCCAGTACTTC . TRBJ2-5 . TRBV5-1
CASSGGQGGIQYF TGTGCCAGCAGCGGCGGACAGGGCGGCATTCAGTACTTC TRBD1 TRBJ2-4 . TRBV6-5
CASSTGGPPTNTQYF TGTGCCAGCAGCACGGGGGGGCCCCCCACGAATACGCAGTATTTT TRBD2 TRBJ2-3 few TRBV7-2
CASSVYATGGPHNEQYF TGTGCCAGCAGCGTCTACGCGACAGGGGGCCCACACAATGAGCAGTACTTC TRBD1 TRBJ2-7 once TRBV5-6
CASSWARGTYEQYF TGTGCCAGCAGCTGGGCGCGGGGAACCTACGAGCAGTACTTC . TRBJ2-7 few TRBV7-2
CAISEELARYNEQFF TGTGCCATCAGTGAAGAGCTAGCCCGCTACAATGAGCAGTTCTTC . TRBJ2-1 . TRBV10-3
CASRGLAVDEQYF TGTGCCAGCAGGGGACTAGCGGTCGACGAGCAGTACTTC TRBD2 TRBJ2-7 . TRBV6-5
CASSSYGQGETQYF TGTGCCAGCAGCTCCTATGGACAGGGAGAGACCCAGTACTTC TRBD1 TRBJ2-5 . TRBV7-3
CASSQGLARIYEQYF TGTGCCAGCAGCCAAGGACTAGCGCGGATCTACGAGCAGTACTTC TRBD2 TRBJ2-7 . TRBV6-2/TRBV6-3
CASSPRRGHGEKLFF TGTGCCAGCAGCCCAAGGCGGGGGCATGGTGAAAAACTGTTTTTT . TRBJ1-4 . TRBV9
CASGKGGNTEAFF TGTGCCTCGGGGAAGGGTGGGAACACTGAAGCTTTCTTT . TRBJ1-1 . TRBV10-3
CATLEARANVLTF TGTGCCACCCTTGAAGCGAGGGCCAACGTCCTGACTTTC . TRBJ2-6 . TRBV12-3/TRBV12-4
CASRAGAHNSPLHF TGTGCCAGCAGAGCCGGGGCCCATAATTCACCCCTCCACTTT . TRBJ1-6 . TRBV25-1
CSARDARTGYGYTF TGCAGTGCTAGAGATGCTAGGACCGGATATGGCTACACCTTC . TRBJ1-2 . TRBV20-1
CASSETGLAVDTQYF TGTGCCAGCAGTGAAACGGGACTAGCGGTGGATACGCAGTATTTT TRBD2 TRBJ2-3 . TRBV2
CASSAAPSTGEKLFF TGTGCCAGCAGTGCCGCCCCATCCACTGGGGAAAAACTGTTTTTT . TRBJ1-4 . TRBV28
CSARVASGGADEQFF TGCAGTGCTAGAGTGGCTAGCGGGGGGGCTGATGAGCAGTTCTTC TRBD2 TRBJ2-1 once TRBV20-1
CASRTGGWTDTQYF TGTGCCAGCAGGACAGGGGGATGGACAGATACGCAGTATTTT TRBD1 TRBJ2-3 . TRBV28
CASSVTSGGVYEQYF TGCGCCAGCAGCGTGACTAGCGGGGGGGTCTACGAGCAGTACTTC TRBD2 TRBJ2-7 . TRBV5-1
CASSYLAGAHTDTQYF TGTGCCAGCAGTTACCTAGCGGGGGCCCACACAGATACGCAGTATTTT TRBD2 TRBJ2-3 . TRBV6-2/TRBV6-3
CASSPRPGQINEKLFF TGTGCCAGCAGCCCCCGCCCGGGACAGATTAATGAAAAACTGTTTTTT TRBD1 TRBJ1-4 . TRBV7-6
CASSLEGGGNTDTQYF TGTGCCAGCAGTTTAGAAGGCGGGGGCAACACAGATACGCAGTATTTT . TRBJ2-3 . TRBV12-3/TRBV12-4
CASSLHVSGANVLTF TGTGCCAGCAGCTTACATGTCTCTGGGGCCAACGTCCTGACTTTC . TRBJ2-6 few TRBV7-3
CATQWASSGSNEQFF TGTGCCACCCAGTGGGCGTCTAGCGGCTCCAATGAGCAGTTCTTC TRBD2 TRBJ2-1 . TRBV27
CSAKSGKLFF TGCAGTGCCAAGTCCGGAAAACTGTTTTTT . TRBJ1-4 . TRBV20-1
CASSSRLAGFSEQFF TGTGCCAGCAGCTCCAGACTAGCGGGGTTCAGTGAGCAGTTCTTC TRBD2 TRBJ2-1 . TRBV7-2